This TCR beta chain was sequenced during a study of shared clonotypes between healthy human individuals. Study information: Donor ages ranged 18 to 49 years: a couple of women, a few men.

The input for sorted-subset replicate PCRs was 150 to 200 ng DNA, some 30,000 T cell genomes. Clones were read by immunoSEQ multiplex PCR, and TCRdb kept only the in-frame ones, dropping some. The table records roughly 1 million clones, 60% to 80% of them present only once. All of the donors resided in Nashville, Tennessee, and each was a Caucasian adult. This clone has just a few counts. With 2 bases removed from V and 4 bases from J, the gap between germline ends came to 9 bases. Germline CDR1 is MNHNS and CDR2 is SASEGT. The CDR3 totals 14 residues. The clonotype comes from a man aged 18 to 35 in good health. Specimen: memory CD4+ T cells sorted from blood. The subset here: CD45RA-negative fraction. The rearrangement joins TRBV6-1 to TRBJ1-5; D is unresolved. The CDR3: CASSELALNQPQHF. CDR3 bases: TGTGCCAGCAGTGAATTGGCGCTAAATCAGCCCCAGCATTTT.